The rows below give T cell receptor beta chains drawn from one sample of a study of cytomegalovirus exposure and HLA in healthy donors. Sequencing was performed with immunoSEQ multiplex PCR; in TCRdb, only in-frame clones are kept and a portion is missing. The sample yields approximately 130,000 clones, roughly 82% seen once. Material: PBMCs. These receptors all stem from a man in his fifties in good health and CMV-seronegative. Each CDR3 is given with its conserved first and last residue. The D gene is left open where the match is weak. Size is stated for part of the rows, as once, few or many counts, or as a class when the clone is expanded.

>TRBJ2-4|TRBV5-5|NA|TRBD1
CASSLAGRGNIQYF
TGTGCCAGCAGCTTGGCGGGCAGGGGGAACATTCAGTACTTC
>TRBJ1-4|TRBV19|NA|NA
CASSTWTADYEKLFF
TGTGCCAGTAGTACCTGGACAGCTGACTATGAAAAACTGTTTTTT
>TRBJ2-5|TRBV7-8|NA|TRBD2
CASSYTGLAGPETQYF
TGTGCCAGCAGCTACACGGGACTAGCGGGGCCAGAGACCCAGTACTTC
>TRBJ1-1|TRBV5-5|NA|TRBD1
CASSGTGLSGTEAFF
TGTGCCAGCAGCGGGACAGGGCTTAGTGGGACTGAAGCTTTCTTT
>TRBJ2-1|TRBV5-1|NA|TRBD2
CASSLEGAWGGDDNEQFF
TGCGCCAGCAGCTTGGAAGGGGCTTGGGGGGGGGACGACAATGAGCAGTTCTTC
>TRBJ2-3|TRBV5-1|NA|TRBD2
CASSFPSGGADTQYF
TGCGCCAGCAGCTTCCCTAGCGGGGGTGCAGATACGCAGTATTTT
>TRBJ2-3|TRBV18|NA|TRBD2
CASSPPRLAGEADTQYF
TGTGCCAGCTCACCTCCGCGACTAGCGGGGGAGGCAGATACGCAGTATTTT
>TRBJ1-1|TRBV6-1|NA|TRBD1
CASSAPGQGTEAFF
TGTGCCAGCAGCGCCCCGGGACAGGGCACTGAAGCTTTCTTT
>TRBJ1-5|TRBV7-9|NA|NA
CASSRQGSNQPQHF
TGTGCCAGCAGCCGCCAGGGTAGCAATCAGCCCCAGCATTTT
>TRBJ2-6|TRBV10-3|NA|NA
CAISESSLWANVLTF
TGTGCCATCAGTGAGTCGAGTTTGTGGGCCAACGTCCTGACTTTC
>TRBJ2-2|TRBV7-8|NA|NA
CASRTEINTGELFF
TGTGCCAGCAGGACAGAAATCAACACCGGGGAGCTGTTTTTT
>TRBJ1-2|TRBV6-5|NA|NA
CASRRGVGDYGYTF
TGTGCCAGCCGCAGGGGTGTCGGGGACTATGGCTACACCTTC
>TRBJ2-1|TRBV29-1|NA|NA
CSVGRRDEQFF
TGCAGCGTTGGTAGGAGGGATGAGCAGTTCTTC
>TRBJ1-2|TRBV6-5|NA|TRBD1
CASRPPGQVGYTF
TGTGCCAGCAGACCACCGGGACAGGTTGGCTACACCTTC
>TRBJ1-2|TRBV4-3|NA|NA
CASSQGARSGYTF
TGCGCCAGCAGCCAGGGGGCGAGAAGTGGCTACACCTTC
>TRBJ1-2|TRBV5-6|NA|NA
CASSLRRSGYTF
TGTGCCAGCAGCTTGCGCCGGTCGGGCTACACCTTC
>TRBJ1-1|TRBV9|NA|NA
CASSVLSRDTEAFF
TGTGCCAGCAGCGTGCTTAGCAGGGACACTGAAGCTTTCTTT
>TRBJ1-1|TRBV6-1|NA|TRBD1
CASSERTGVTEAFF
TGTGCCAGCAGTGAGAGGACAGGGGTTACTGAAGCTTTCTTT
>TRBJ1-2|TRBV5-1|NA|TRBD1
CASSIVPGQGDGYTF
TGCGCCAGCAGCATTGTCCCGGGACAGGGAGATGGCTACACCTTC
>TRBJ1-3|TRBV7-8|NA|TRBD1
CASSAGQGTGNTIYF
TGTGCCAGCAGCGCCGGACAGGGGACGGGAAACACCATATATTTT
>TRBJ2-6|TRBV2|NA|TRBD1
CASKPDRAGANVLTF
TGTGCCAGCAAGCCGGACAGGGCTGGGGCCAACGTCCTGACTTTC
>TRBJ2-1|TRBV10-3|NA|TRBD2
CAIRGLAGGPGNEQFF
TGTGCCATCAGGGGACTAGCGGGGGGGCCAGGGAATGAGCAGTTCTTC
>TRBJ1-1|TRBV5-6|few|NA
CASSALSYTEAFF
TGTGCCAGCAGCGCCCTGAGTTACACTGAAGCTTTCTTT
>TRBJ1-4|TRBV4-1|NA|NA
CASSQTGSLNEKLFF
TGCGCCAGCAGCCAAACAGGGAGCTTGAATGAAAAACTGTTTTTT